A single sample gave rise to the 5 T cell receptor beta chains below, sequenced in a study of T cell responses to AZD1222 COVID-19 vaccine. TCRdb's table, derived via immunoSEQ multiplex PCR, lists solely in-frame clones and lacks some. The table has some 120,000 clones, about 89% seen once. The sequencing here drew on peripheral blood, taken on day 0 of AZD1222 vaccination. All receptors derive from an adult in good health.

The chain is built from TRBV6-5 and TRBJ2-1, with 9 bases identical to TRBD1. The CDR3 spans 13 residues. Germline V gene data show CDR1 as MNHEY and CDR2 as SVGAGI. Unmatched junction bases numbered 4, after V lost 7 bases and J lost 6 bases. CDR3 nucleotide sequence: TGTGCCAGCATTCCGGGACAGGGCAATGAGCAGTTCTTC. Protein product: CASIPGQGNEQFF.

The chain is built from TRBV2 and TRBJ1-1; D uncertain. Germline-derived CDR1 and CDR2 are SNHLY and FYNNEI. The CDR3 is 13 residues long. Deletions cut 0 bases from V and 5 bases from J, with 7 bases between. DNA of the CDR3: TGTGCCAGCAGTGAAGCGCTGGTAACTGAAGCTTTCTTT. Protein product: CASSEALVTEAFF.

This chain joins TRBV11-2 and TRBJ2-5, with D perhaps TRBD2 (6 bases). The CDR3 length is 16 residues. CDR1 and CDR2 (germline): SGHAT, FQNNGV. Trimming stripped 1 base from V and 1 base from J, with 13 bases between. CDR3 region: CASSLGLGRIQETQYF. The DNA of the CDR3 is TGTGCCAGCAGCTTAGGACTAGGACGGATCCAAGAGACCCAGTACTTC.

The V gene is TRBV12-3 or TRBV12-4, the J gene TRBJ1-4; D gene unclear. The CDR3 covers 11 residues. The ends were cut back, 6 bases at V and 5 bases at J, with 4 bases in the middle. The CDR3 region has the DNA TGTGCCAGCAGCATCAATGAAAAACTGTTTTTT. It encodes CASSINEKLFF.

The genes are TRBV6-1 and TRBJ1-2, with 7 positions matching TRBD1. Germline V gene data show CDR1 as MNHNS and CDR2 as SASEGT. The CDR3 consists of 15 residues. The ends lost 2 bases at V and 3 bases at J; junction bases unmatched: 6. The CDR3 is CASSETTGADYGYTF. CDR3 nucleotide sequence: TGTGCCAGCAGTGAAACCACAGGGGCAGACTATGGCTACACCTTC.